This TCR beta chain was documented in a study of shared clonotypes between healthy human individuals. In germline, CDR1 is MNHEY, CDR2 SMNVEV (reference sequence). The V gene lost 6 bases and the J gene lost 2 bases, with 14 bases spanning the gap. This CDR3 spans 14 amino acids. Profiled with immunoSEQ multiplex PCR; TCRdb holds only in-frame clones, not every one. Among under 2,500,000 clones listed, 95% were seen once. The gene calls are TRBV27 and TRBJ2-7; the D is unclear. This sequence originates from a man between 18 and 35 years old in good health. Material for sequencing was naive CD4+ T cells sorted from blood. This sample's subset: CD45RA+ positively selected. CDR3 sequence (DNA): TGTGCCAGCAGACCCCGGCGCCCCCCCTACGAGCAGTACTTC. This translates into CASRPRRPPYEQYF.